A selection of T cell receptor beta chains follows, all from one sample in a study of tumor-infiltrating lymphocytes in glioblastoma multiforme. TCRdb called the multiplex PCR reads again in MiXCR, with one record for every CDR3 protein. The sample yields about 8,400 distinct CDR3 sequences, about 76% seen once. Sequenced sample: brain tumor tissue. These receptors were taken from a male donor with glioblastoma. CDR3s include the opening cysteine and the closing phenylalanine or tryptophan. The D gene is left open where the match is weak. Clone sizes are given selectively: once, few, many, or a class where the clone is expanded.

d_call	v_call	clone_size	j_call	cdr3_aa	cdr3_nt
TRBD2	TRBV10-3	few	TRBJ2-1	CAISEWDYMSYNEQFF	TGTGCCATCAGTGAGTGGGACTACATGTCCTACAATGAGCAGTTCTTC
TRBD2	TRBV4-2	few	TRBJ2-3	CASSQEWASGTTDTQYF	TGTGCCAGCAGCCAAGAGTGGGCTAGCGGGACCACAGATACGCAGTATTTT
TRBD1	TRBV11-1	-	TRBJ1-1	CASSFSGTGGTEAVF	TGTGCCAGTAGCTTCTCGGGGACAGGGGGCACTGAAGCTGTCTTT
TRBD1	TRBV6-5	-	TRBJ2-5	CASSSTVTGWETQYF	TGTGCCAGCAGTTCTACAGTGACAGGGTGGGAGACCCAGTACTTC
-	TRBV6-1	-	TRBJ2-7	CASCSGVAPCEQYF	TGTGCCAGCTGCAGCGGCGTGGCCCCCTGCGAGCAGTACTTC
-	TRBV11-2	once	TRBJ2-5	CVSSPGTAAKQETQYF	TGTGTCAGCAGCCCAGGTACGGCAGCCAAACAAGAGACCCAGTACTTC
-	TRBV20-1	-	TRBJ2-5	CSTRDLGIAEETQYF	TGCAGTACTAGAGATTTGGGAATAGCGGAGGAGACCCAGTACTTC
-	TRBV29-1	few	TRBJ2-1	CSVDRNYNEQFF	TGCAGCGTTGACCGCAACTACAATGAGCAGTTCTTC
-	TRBV7-2	-	TRBJ2-1	CASSFGFYSYNEQFF	TGTGCCAGCAGCTTCGGCTTCTACTCCTACAATGAGCAGTTCTTC
-	TRBV12-3/TRBV12-4	-	TRBJ2-1	CASNRRGNSYNEQFF	TGTGCCAGCAACCGACGGGGCAACTCCTACAATGAGCAGTTCTTC
-	TRBV11-2	-	TRBJ2-3	CASSLTGVTETQYF	TGTGCCAGCAGCTTAACGGGGGTCACAGAAACGCAGTATTTT
-	TRBV11-3	-	TRBJ1-1	CASSFKGAGNTEAFF	TGTGCCAGCAGCTTCAAGGGTGCAGGGAACACTGAAGCTTTCTTT
-	TRBV11-2	-	TRBJ2-5	CASSLGTVAKQEAKYF	TGTGCCAGCAGCTTAGGTACGGTAGCCAAACAAGAGGCCAAGTACTTC
-	TRBV29-1	-	TRBJ2-7	CSVEEEGNQPSRERYF	TGCAGCGTTGAAGAGGAGGGAAATCAGCCGTCCCGCGAGCGGTACTTT
-	TRBV11-2	-	TRBJ2-7	CASSSGTLREQYF	TGTGCCAGCAGCTCAGGGACCCTCAGAGAGCAGTACTTC
-	TRBV29-1	-	TRBJ1-1	CSTFGGRSTEASF	TGCAGCACCTTCGGGGGGCGTAGCACTGAAGCTTCCTTT
-	TRBV11-1	-	TRBJ2-7	CASSLVQGTTQYF	TGTGCCAGCAGCTTAGTGCAGGGGACGACGCAGTACTTC
-	TRBV4-2	-	TRBJ1-5	CASSQDGSDREIGQAQHF	TGTGCCAGCAGCCAAGATGGGTCGGATAGGGAGATCGGGCAGGCCCAGCATTTT
TRBD2	TRBV11-2	-	TRBJ2-5	CASSRDPAGGQETQYF	TGTGCCAGCAGCCGAGATCCAGCGGGGGGGCAAGAGACCCAGTACTTC
TRBD2	TRBV11-2	-	TRBJ2-2	CASTPSLGQGLAVNTLELFF	TGTGCCAGCACCCCCTCATTAGGCCAAGGGCTAGCGGTAAACACCCTGGAGCTGTTTTTT
-	TRBV25-1	-	TRBJ2-6	CASNEYRTDHSGANILTF	TGTGCCAGCAATGAATATAGGACAGATCACTCTGGGGCCAACATCCTGACTTTC